This T cell receptor (beta chain) was sequenced in a study of cytomegalovirus exposure and HLA in healthy donors. With 2 bases clipped from V and 6 bases from J, the junction kept 10 bases outside the gene matches. The CDR3 is 16 amino acids. Germline-derived CDR1 and CDR2 are SGDLS and YYNGEE. Amplification used 60 Vbeta primers and 13 Jbeta primers. Only in-frame clones appear in the TCRdb table, and some are missing; sequencing was by immunoSEQ multiplex PCR. This sample has about 200,000 clones, with approximately 88% found just once. The chain has TRBV9 and TRBJ1-2; 10 nucleotides align to TRBD1. The clonotype originates from a boy aged 2 to 10 in good health and CMV-seronegative. Material for sequencing was PBMCs. CDR3 in amino acids: CASSVSAGTGANGYTF. As DNA, the CDR3 is TGTGCCAGCAGCGTTAGTGCCGGGACAGGGGCTAATGGCTACACCTTC.